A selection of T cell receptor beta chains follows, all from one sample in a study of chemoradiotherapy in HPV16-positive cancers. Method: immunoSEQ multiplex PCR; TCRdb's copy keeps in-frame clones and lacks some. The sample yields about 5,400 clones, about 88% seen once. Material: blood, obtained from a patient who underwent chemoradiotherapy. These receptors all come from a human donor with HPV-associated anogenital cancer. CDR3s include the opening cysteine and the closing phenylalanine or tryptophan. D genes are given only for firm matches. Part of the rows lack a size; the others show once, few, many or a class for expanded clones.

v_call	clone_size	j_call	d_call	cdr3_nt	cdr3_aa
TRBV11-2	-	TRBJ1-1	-	TGTGCCAGCAGCTTATGGGGAGGAACTGAAGCTTTCTTT	CASSLWGGTEAFF
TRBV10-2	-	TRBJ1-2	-	TGCGCCAGCAGTGAGTTTAGGGTGGGCTCTGGCTACACCTTC	CASSEFRVGSGYTF
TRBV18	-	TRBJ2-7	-	TGTGCCAGCTCACCACTTCAGGGCGAGCAGTACTTC	CASSPLQGEQYF
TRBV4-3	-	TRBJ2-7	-	TGCGCCAGCAGCCAAGACTGGTTGAGGACCCCCTTATACGAGCAGTACTTC	CASSQDWLRTPLYEQYF
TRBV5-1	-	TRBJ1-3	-	TGCGCCAGCAGCTTGGGAGTAGACTCTGGAAACACCATATATTTT	CASSLGVDSGNTIYF
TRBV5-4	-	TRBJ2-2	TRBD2	TGTGCCAGCAAACGGCAGGCTAGCGGGGGAACCGGGGAGCTGTTTTTT	CASKRQASGGTGELFF
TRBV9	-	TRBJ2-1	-	TGTGCCAGCAGCGGCCGCCTAAGCTCCTACAATGAGCAGTTCTTC	CASSGRLSSYNEQFF
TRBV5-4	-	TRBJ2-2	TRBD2	TGTGCCAGCAGCCCGGGGGGGCTATACACCGGGGAGCTGTTTTTT	CASSPGGLYTGELFF
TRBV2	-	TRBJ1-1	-	TGTGCCAGCAGTGAAGAAGTGAACACTGAAGCTTTCTTT	CASSEEVNTEAFF
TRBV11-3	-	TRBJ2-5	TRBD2	TGTGCCAGCAGCTTAGGCCTAGCGGGCGGAGAGACCCAGTACTTC	CASSLGLAGGETQYF
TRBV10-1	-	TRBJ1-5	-	TGCGCCAGCAGTGATAGCAGGGAAGGGAATCAGCCCCAGCATTTT	CASSDSREGNQPQHF
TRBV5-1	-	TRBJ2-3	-	TGCGCCAGCAGCTTGGTGGGGCCAACTAGCACAGATACGCAGTATTTT	CASSLVGPTSTDTQYF
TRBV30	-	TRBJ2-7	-	TGTGCCTGGAGTAGGGGCCAGGGGAGTGACGAGCAGTACTTC	CAWSRGQGSDEQYF
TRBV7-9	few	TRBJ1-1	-	TGTGCCAGCAGCTTAGATGGCGCGGAAGCTTTCTTT	CASSLDGAEAFF
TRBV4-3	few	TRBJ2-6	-	TGCGCCAGCAGCCAAGCAACAGGCTCTGGGGCCAACGTCCTGACTTTC	CASSQATGSGANVLTF
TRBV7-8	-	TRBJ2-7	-	TGTGCCAGCAGCCCAGAGAAGGGGTCCTACGAGCAGTACTTC	CASSPEKGSYEQYF
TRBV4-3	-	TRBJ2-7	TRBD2	TGCGCCAGCAGCCAAGCGGCTAGCGGCTCCTACGAGCAGTACTTC	CASSQAASGSYEQYF
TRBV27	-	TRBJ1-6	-	TGTGCCAGCAGCCGGGGACTCCTGAGCTCCTATAATTCACCCCTCCACTTT	CASSRGLLSSYNSPLHF
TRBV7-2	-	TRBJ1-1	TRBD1	TGTGCCAGCAGCTTAGTTGGGTCTAGGGGGCAGAACACTGAAGCTTTCTTT	CASSLVGSRGQNTEAFF
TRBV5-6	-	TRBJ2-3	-	TGTGCCAGCAGCTTGGATTGGGGGCGGACAGATACGCAGTATTTT	CASSLDWGRTDTQYF
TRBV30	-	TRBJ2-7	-	TGTGCCTGGAGTGTCGGTTTTCCGGACACCGAGCAGTACTTC	CAWSVGFPDTEQYF
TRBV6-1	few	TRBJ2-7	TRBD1	TGTGCCAGCAGTGAAGGGACAGGGGGCTACGAGCAGTACTTC	CASSEGTGGYEQYF